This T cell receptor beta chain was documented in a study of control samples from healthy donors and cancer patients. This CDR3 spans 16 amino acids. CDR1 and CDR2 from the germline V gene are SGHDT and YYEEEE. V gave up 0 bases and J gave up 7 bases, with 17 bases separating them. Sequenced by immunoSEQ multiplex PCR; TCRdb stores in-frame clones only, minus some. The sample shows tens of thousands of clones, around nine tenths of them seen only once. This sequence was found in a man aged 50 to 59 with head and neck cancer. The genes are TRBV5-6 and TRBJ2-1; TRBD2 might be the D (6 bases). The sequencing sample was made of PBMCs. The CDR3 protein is CASSLVGEEAGNEQFF. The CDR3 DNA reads TGTGCCAGCAGCTTGGTCGGGGAGGAGGCAGGGAATGAGCAGTTCTTC.